Below, 7 T cell receptor beta chains from the same sample are listed, as sequenced in a study of T-cell memory formation after mild COVID-19. Each CDR3 protein is one row after TCRdb ran MiXCR on the 5' RACE reads. There are roughly 190,000 distinct CDR3 sequences in the sample; around 16% occur only once, and roughly 2.4% lies in the top ten. The sample consisted of PBMCs or a T cell subset sorted from them (not recorded which). The origin of the receptors is an adult woman who had mild COVID-19 (a few samples of this study predate the infection). Cell type and time point are not known.

A few counts support this clonotype. This chain connects TRBV6-6 to TRBJ1-3, with D possibly matching TRBD1 (5 bases). CDR1 is MNHNY, CDR2 SVGAGI, per germline (reference sequence). The V gene lost 6 bases and the J gene lost 0 bases, with 15 bases spanning the gap. The CDR3 sequence is 16 residues long. The DNA for the CDR3 is TGTGCCAGCAGCAACGGGGGGAGCCTCTCTGGAAACACCATATATTTT. Translating gives CASSNGGSLSGNTIYF.

This chain connects TRBV5-6 to TRBJ1-1; the D gene is possibly TRBD1 (6 bases). The germline CDR1 and CDR2 sequences are SGHDT and YYEEEE. Trimming shortened V by 5 bases and J by 10 bases, and 21 bases separated the two germline ends. This CDR3 region has 14 residues. In DNA form, the CDR3 reads TGTGCCAGCAGAACAGGGTTTCCGCCGTCCGGAGCTTTCTTT. Amino acids: CASRTGFPPSGAFF.

This clonotype has just a few counts. The chain recombines TRBV12-3 or TRBV12-4 with TRBJ1-6; D is possibly TRBD1 (5 bases). V shed 6 bases and J shed 12 bases, with 15 bases lying between them. This CDR3 region has 13 residues. The chain's CDR3 is CASRPTGDLPLHF. CDR3 DNA sequence: TGTGCCAGCAGACCAACGGGGGATCTACCCCTCCACTTT.

V usage is TRBV5-1 and J usage is TRBJ2-5; D call uncertain. Trimming left V 0 bases short and J 5 bases short, with 8 bases between. CDR1 and CDR2 from the germline V gene are SGHRS and YFSETQ. This CDR3 has 13 residues. The CDR3 region has the DNA TGCGCCAGCAGCTTGGAAAGGGCCGAGACCCAGTACTTC. Translating gives CASSLERAETQYF.

This clonotype was observed a handful of times. The chain carries TRBV4-2 and TRBJ1-4; D remains ambiguous. V lost 2 bases and J 0 bases, leaving 7 bases between the germline ends. This CDR3 spans 15 amino acids. CDR1 is LGHNA and CDR2 is YNFKEQ in the germline V gene. The DNA of the CDR3 is TGTGCCAGCAGCCAACGCGGGACAACTAATGAAAAACTGTTTTTT. Its protein product is CASSQRGTTNEKLFF.

This rearrangement joins TRBV7-9 to TRBJ2-1, with 11 bases aligning to TRBD1. Per germline, CDR1 SEHNR and CDR2 FQNEAQ (reference sequence). The junction had 3 bases not matched to a gene; V was cut back by 5 bases and J by 3 bases. This CDR3 has 15 amino acids. The CDR3 DNA reads as TGTGCCAGCAGCCTGGGACAGGGGGTCTACAATGAGCAGTTCTTC. This encodes CASSLGQGVYNEQFF.

V and J are TRBV12-3 or TRBV12-4 and TRBJ2-3, with D possibly being TRBD1 (6 bases). Trimming took off 5 bases at V and 8 bases at J, with 26 bases between the two ends. The CDR3 length is 17 residues. The CDR3 sequence: CASSGLALLSRGGTQYF. CDR3 sequence (DNA): TGTGCCAGCAGTGGGTTAGCGTTGTTGTCCCGAGGGGGTACGCAGTATTTT.